The next 30 T cell receptor beta chains were all read from a single sample in a study of CD8 T cells in cerebrospinal fluid in Alzheimer's disease. TCRdb re-called the 10x single-cell sequencing reads; one entry per CDR3 protein, DNA not given. Its table records about 780 distinct CDR3 sequences. The sample was cerebrospinal fluid. The receptors here all came from a human donor with Parkinson's disease.

The chain is built from TRBV18 and TRBJ1-4. CDR3 length: 12 amino acids. The germline CDR1 and CDR2 sequences are KGHSH and LQKENI. CDR3 in amino acids: CASSPDDGKLFF.

Judged by frequency, this clonotype is large. The chain uses TRBV6-2 or TRBV6-3 and TRBJ2-7. The CDR3 has 14 residues. Germline CDR1 reads MNHEY; CDR2 reads SVGEGT. CDR3 in amino acids: CASSYSSGPYEQYF.

Considering frequency, this clonotype is large. This chain uses TRBV9 with TRBJ2-5; the TCRdb call, TRBD1, lacks DNA for checking. In germline, CDR1 is SGDLS, CDR2 YYNGEE. This CDR3 spans 14 amino acids. CDR3 residues: CASSVVTGQGTQYF. The full variable domain, completed using reference TRBV9 and TRBJ2-5, is DSGVTQTPKHLITATGQRVTLRCSPRSGDLSVYWYQQSLDQGLQFLIQYYNGEERAKGNILERFSAQQFPDLHSELNLSSLELGDSALYFCASSVVTGQGTQYFGPGTRLLVL.

This clonotype is classed as medium-sized by frequency. The rearrangement uses TRBV27 and TRBJ1-4; no DNA is available, so the TRBD1 call from TCRdb remains unchecked. Germline CDR1 reads MNHEY; CDR2 reads SMNVEV (reference sequence). CDR3 length: 15 amino acids. CDR3 residues: CASSSTGATNEKLFF. The full variable domain, with the rest looked up from reference TRBV27 and TRBJ1-4, is EAQVTQNPRYLITVTGKKLTVTCSQNMNHEYMSWYRQDPGLGLRQIYYSMNVEVTDKGDVPEGYKVSRKEKRNFPLILESPSPNQTSLYFCASSSTGATNEKLFFGSGTQLSVL.

Frequency places this clonotype as medium-sized. The chain is built from TRBV19 and TRBJ1-1. Looked up from germline, CDR1 is LNHDA and CDR2 is SQIVND (reference sequence). CDR3 length equals 13 residues. CDR3 loop: CASNPRENTEAFF.

This clonotype is labeled large (0.1 to 1%) based on frequency. This chain links TRBV4-2 with TRBJ2-1. CDR1 and CDR2 from the germline V gene are LGHNA and YNFKEQ. CDR3 length: 15 amino acids. Here the CDR3 reads CASSQDWKASNEQFF.

Its frequency marks this clonotype as medium-sized (0.01 to 0.1%). CDR3 residues: CSGSGGAGGEQFF. The chain employs TRBV29-1 and TRBJ2-1; TCRdb reports TRBD2, a call that lacks DNA to check it against. CDR1 SQVTM and CDR2 ANQGSEA come from the germline V gene. The CDR3 spans 13 residues.

Measured by frequency, this clonotype is medium-sized. The chain employs TRBV9 and TRBJ1-2. CDR3 length: 15 amino acids. Germline V gene lookup returns CDR1 SGDLS and CDR2 YYNGEE. The CDR3 region is CASSVDVTPNYGYTF.

This clonotype is identified as medium-sized from frequency. The chain employs TRBV6-5 and TRBJ1-4. CDR1 and CDR2 (germline): MNHEY, SVGAGI. The CDR3 is made up of 14 amino acids. CDR3: CASSQQWTNEKLFF.

Its frequency marks this clonotype as large. J is TRBJ1-1 and V is TRBV12-3 or TRBV12-4; TCRdb names TRBD1, which stays unverified in the absence of DNA. This CDR3 is 16 amino acids long. The CDR3 sequence: CASRSPHGAANTEAFF.

This clonotype is identified as medium-sized from frequency. V is TRBV5-1 and J is TRBJ1-2; the TRBD1 assignment by TCRdb is unverifiable without DNA. The germline gives CDR1 SGHRS, CDR2 YFSETQ. This CDR3 is 13 amino acids long. CDR3 region: CASSPGGNYGYTF.

Considering frequency, this clonotype is medium-sized. The gene calls are TRBV27 and TRBJ2-1. The germline CDR1 and CDR2 sequences are MNHEY and SMNVEV (reference sequence). This CDR3 spans 16 amino acids. The CDR3 sequence: CASSSHAGGTYNEQFF.

Frequency places this clonotype as medium-sized. The V and J genes are TRBV4-1 and TRBJ2-3; TCRdb proposes TRBD2, but this gene call is untestable without DNA. From germline, CDR1 is MGHRA and CDR2 YSYEKL. The length of the CDR3 is 15 residues. CDR3 region: CASSQGWRDTDTQYF.

According to its frequency, this clonotype is large (0.1 to 1%). V usage is TRBV18 and J usage is TRBJ2-6. Germline CDR1 and CDR2: KGHSH and LQKENI. This CDR3 has 15 amino acids. The CDR3 sequence: CASSPRATGANVLTF. Supplemented by reference TRBV18 and TRBJ2-6, the full variable domain reads NAGVMQNPRHLVRRRGQEARLRCSPMKGHSHVYWYRQLPEEGLKFMVYLQKENIIDESGMPKERFSAEFPKEGPSILRIQQVVRGDSAAYFCASSPRATGANVLTFGAGSRLTVL.

This clonotype shows up as large by frequency. The J gene is TRBJ1-5, the V gene TRBV6-5. The CDR3 is 14 residues long. CDR1 is MNHEY and CDR2 is SVGAGI in the germline V gene. CDR3: CASSYSLSNQPQHF.

Judged by frequency, this clonotype is large (0.1 to 1%). The V and J genes are TRBV30 and TRBJ1-3. The CDR3 is made up of 13 amino acids. Per the germline V gene, CDR1 is GTSNPN and CDR2 is SVGIG (reference sequence). CDR3 loop: CAWTLGRGNTIYF. Drawing the rest from reference TRBV30 and TRBJ1-3, the complete variable domain is SQTIHQWPATLVQPVGSPLSLECTVEGTSNPNLYWYRQAAGRGLQLLFYSVGIGQISSEVPQNLSASRPQDRQFILSSKKLLLSDSGFYLCAWTLGRGNTIYFGEGSWLTVV.

This clonotype shows up as medium-sized by frequency. CDR3 loop: CASSLGQGNSPLHF. V and J are TRBV5-1 and TRBJ1-6; with no DNA, the TCRdb D assignment of TRBD1 cannot be verified. The CDR3 contains 14 residues. CDR1 is SGHRS, CDR2 YFSETQ, per germline. The full variable domain, rest sourced from reference TRBV5-1 and TRBJ1-6, is KAGVTQTPRYLIKTRGQQVTLSCSPISGHRSVSWYQQTPGQGLQFLFEYFSETQRNKGNFPGRFSGRQFSNSRSEMNVSTLELGDSALYLCASSLGQGNSPLHFGNGTRLTVT.

This clonotype is labeled medium-sized based on frequency. CDR3 residues: CASSAHSRALQFF. The chain recombines TRBV2 with TRBJ2-1; TCRdb reports TRBD1, a call that lacks DNA to check it against. The CDR3 sequence is 13 residues long. The germline V gene encodes CDR1 SNHLY and CDR2 FYNNEI.

In terms of frequency, this clonotype is medium-sized. The chain carries TRBV28 and TRBJ2-7; TCRdb lists TRBD1, though no DNA is available to test this call. The germline V gene encodes CDR1 MDHEN and CDR2 SYDVKM. The CDR3 runs 16 residues. The CDR3 reads CASSSSGTGNSYEQYF. The complete variable domain, with remaining parts taken from reference TRBV28 and TRBJ2-7, reads DVKVTQSSRYLVKRTGEKVFLECVQDMDHENMFWYRQDPGLGLRLIYFSYDVKMKEKGDIPEGYSVSREKKERFSLILESASTNQTSMYLCASSSSGTGNSYEQYFGPGTRLTVT.

This clonotype counts as medium-sized by frequency. V usage is TRBV30 and J usage is TRBJ1-2. The length of the CDR3 is 12 residues. From germline, CDR1 is GTSNPN and CDR2 SVGIG (reference sequence). The CDR3 sequence is CAWSVQGYGYTF.

Judged by frequency, this clonotype is medium-sized. The chain carries TRBV4-3 and TRBJ1-2; the D call from TCRdb, TRBD1, cannot be confirmed without DNA. From germline, CDR1 is LGHNA and CDR2 YSLEER. CDR3 length: 15 residues. The CDR3 sequence is CASSQRQGDNYGYTF.

Considering frequency, this clonotype is large. This chain joins TRBV20-1 and TRBJ2-7; there is no DNA to check the TCRdb D call of TRBD1. Germline assignment: CDR1 DFQATT and CDR2 SNEGSKA (reference sequence). The CDR3 loop spans 13 amino acids. CDR3: CSARRDSYYEQYF.

Frequency places this clonotype as medium-sized. This rearrangement joins TRBV6-2 or TRBV6-3 to TRBJ2-3; TCRdb outputs TRBD1, but without DNA this stays unchecked. Germline assignment: CDR1 MNHEY and CDR2 SVGEGT. This CDR3 contains 15 residues. CDR3 region: CASSYSRGRADTQYF.

This clonotype counts as large by frequency. The CDR3 reads CASSLAGGRQETQYF. The V call is TRBV5-1, the J call TRBJ2-5; with no DNA, the TCRdb D assignment of TRBD2 cannot be verified. CDR3 size: 15 residues. CDR1 is SGHRS, CDR2 YFSETQ, per germline.

This clonotype counts as medium-sized by frequency. The chain carries TRBV13 and TRBJ1-2. Germline assignment: CDR1 PRHDT and CDR2 FYEKMQ (reference sequence). This CDR3 comprises 11 residues. CDR3 sequence reads: CAVQGDYGYTF.

The CDR3 region is CSARFALGGAGGYTF. The chain employs TRBV20-1 and TRBJ1-2; there is no DNA to check the TCRdb D call of TRBD1. The CDR3 is 15 residues long. Germline V gene lookup returns CDR1 DFQATT and CDR2 SNEGSKA (reference sequence).

This clonotype is classed as medium-sized by frequency. The V gene is TRBV12-3 or TRBV12-4, the J gene TRBJ2-3; the D call from TCRdb, TRBD2, cannot be confirmed without DNA. The CDR3 consists of 13 residues. The CDR3 spells CASTLEYTDTQYF.

This clonotype ranks as medium-sized in terms of frequency. The gene calls are TRBV19 and TRBJ2-7. Germline V gene sequence: CDR1 LNHDA, CDR2 SQIVND (reference sequence). The CDR3 has 15 residues. This CDR3 is CASTDSGNRAYEQYF.

This clonotype counts as large (0.1 to 1%) by frequency. V usage is TRBV7-3 and J usage is TRBJ1-2. The CDR3 loop spans 14 amino acids. Germline lookup yields CDR1 SGHTA and CDR2 FQGTGA. CDR3 amino acids: CASSPYIPERGYTF. The full variable domain, completed using reference TRBV7-3 and TRBJ1-2, is GAGVSQTPSNKVTEKGKYVELRCDPISGHTALYWYRQSLGQGPEFLIYFQGTGAADDSGLPNDRFFAVRPEGSVSTLKIQRTERGDSAVYLCASSPYIPERGYTFGSGTRLTVV.

Its frequency marks this clonotype as medium-sized (0.01 to 0.1%). The V call is TRBV12-3 or TRBV12-4, the J call TRBJ1-1; TCRdb designates TRBD1, a call that cannot be tested without DNA. CDR3 size: 13 residues. CDR3 sequence reads: CASSLRTGTEAFF.